This T cell receptor (beta chain) was captured in a study of cytomegalovirus exposure and HLA in healthy donors. General study points: Cytomegalovirus association was assigned to some 160 TCR beta chains.

Details on this clone: Its antigen is unidentified.

Assay: immunoSEQ multiplex PCR; the TCRdb copy retains only in-frame clones and omits some. The repertoire holds 150,000 to 200,000 clones, 75% to 90% seen once, with approximately 2.2% in the top ten. The receptor comes from a woman aged 18-35 years in good health and CMV-seronegative. What was sequenced was PBMCs.

The CDR3 spells CASSLPSGSLADTQYF. The CDR3 bases are TGTGCCAGCAGCTTGCCTAGCGGGTCCCTCGCAGATACGCAGTATTTT. J is TRBJ2-3 and V is TRBV5-6, with TRBD2 identical over 8 bases. Germline V gives CDR1 SGHDT, CDR2 YYEEEE. V dropped 1 base and J dropped 4; count of bases not matched to a gene: 8. CDR3 length: 16 amino acids.